This TCR beta chain emerged from a study of CD8 T cells in Susac syndrome. Study-wide points: Individuals included in the TCR sequencing and HLA analysis were acknowledged by the study to be relatively few in number.

CDR1 MNHEY and CDR2 SVGAGI come from the germline V gene. The V gene end was trimmed by 4 bases and the J gene end by 6 bases; junction bases not matched to a gene: 8. The CDR3 sequence is 15 residues long. Random hexamers were used to reverse transcribe the RNA input (roughly 0.5 to 1 ug). Across 54 Vbeta and 13 Jbeta, TCR beta CDR3 was amplified with immunoSEQ multiplex PCR. TCRdb re-called the immunoSEQ multiplex PCR reads with MiXCR, one entry per CDR3 protein. The sample contains hundreds of thousands of distinct CDR3 sequences, around 85% of which appear only once. As to this clonotype: Antigen unknown.

While CD8+ and CD4+ T cells were isolated negatively, TEMRA cells were enriched by FACS. The origin of this receptor is a human donor with multiple sclerosis. The chain employs TRBV6-5 and TRBJ2-2; 7 nucleotides line up with TRBD1. The sample consisted of CD8+ T cells from PBMCs. The CDR3 loop is CASSSRGTHPGELFF. CDR3 nucleotide sequence: TGTGCCAGCAGTTCCAGGGGGACCCACCCCGGGGAGCTGTTTTTT.